This T cell receptor (beta chain) came from a study of blood T cell repertoires in COVID-19. Per the original methods: Reference gene primers were amplified, and this amplification served to estimate nucleated cell counts. The data were produced by immunoSEQ multiplex PCR, yet TCRdb's version contains in-frame clones alone and is incomplete. D and trimming were read from the DNA, whereas the V and J calls and clone size are those reported in that table. Of approximately 200,000 clones in the sample, 80% to 85% were seen once. This CDR3 is built from 13 residues. V shed 8 bases and J shed 4 bases, with 14 bases lying between them. Per the germline V gene, CDR1 is KGHSH and CDR2 is LQKENI.

Sequencing was done on a sample of peripheral blood. The V call is TRBV18, the J call TRBJ1-2; the D gene is possibly TRBD1 (5 bases). The sequence was obtained from a woman aged 60-75 years with acute or convalescent COVID-19. CDR3 loop: CASTRGVTYGYTF. The CDR3 coding sequence is TGTGCCAGCACCCGGGGGGTTACCTATGGCTACACCTTC. Full variable domain (missing parts from reference TRBV18 and TRBJ1-2): NAGVMQNPRHLVRRRGQEARLRCSPMKGHSHVYWYRQLPEEGLKFMVYLQKENIIDESGMPKERFSAEFPKEGPSILRIQQVVRGDSAAYFCASTRGVTYGYTFGSGTRLTVV.